These T cell receptor beta chains were read from a single sample in a study of T cell repertoires in cytomegalovirus infection. TCRdb re-called the reads through MiXCR, storing one row per CDR3 protein. The sample records hundreds of thousands of distinct CDR3 sequences, approximately 25% being singletons. The sequenced sample was CD8+ T cells from PBMCs. These receptors came from a human donor in good health (CMV status not recorded). Some clones in this sample may be carry-over from other donors' samples. The CDR3 runs from the conserved cysteine through the conserved F or W. The order of the fields is D gene, J gene, V gene, clone size, CDR3 DNA, CDR3 protein. A D gene is named only where the DNA matches it firmly. Some rows mark clone size as missing; the rest say once, few, many or name a class of expanded clone.

D: .; J: TRBJ2-2; V: TRBV20-1; size: few; DNA: TGCAGTGCTCACCGGCCCAACACCGGGGAGCTGTTTTTT; CDR3: CSAHRPNTGELFF
D: .; J: TRBJ2-1; V: TRBV7-3; size: many; DNA: TGTGCCAGCAGGGCAACGGGTGGTAGATCCTACAATGAGCAGTTCTTC; CDR3: CASRATGGRSYNEQFF
D: TRBD2; J: TRBJ2-1; V: TRBV7-2; size: many; DNA: TGTGCCAGCAGCCTTAGCGGGGGGGTGGGCAATGAGCAGTTCTTC; CDR3: CASSLSGGVGNEQFF
D: .; J: TRBJ2-3; V: TRBV12-3/TRBV12-4; size: .; DNA: TGTGCCAGCAGTTTCCGGCAGTCCACTAGCACAGATACGCAGTATTTT; CDR3: CASSFRQSTSTDTQYF
D: .; J: TRBJ2-3; V: TRBV7-9; size: many; DNA: TGTGCCAGCAGCCCTCCGGAGGGAGGCCGAGATACGCAGTATTTT; CDR3: CASSPPEGGRDTQYF
D: .; J: TRBJ1-6; V: TRBV7-6; size: few; DNA: TGTGCCAGCAGCTCCCCGGCAGATTATAATTCACCCCTCCACTTT; CDR3: CASSSPADYNSPLHF
D: .; J: TRBJ2-2; V: TRBV13; size: few; DNA: TGTGCCAGCAGTAAAAGGTGGGGGCCGTCGAACACCGGGGAGCTGTTTTTT; CDR3: CASSKRWGPSNTGELFF
D: TRBD1; J: TRBJ1-2; V: TRBV29-1; size: .; DNA: TGCAGCGTTGAATTAAGGACAGGGAGATCCTATGGCTACACCTTC; CDR3: CSVELRTGRSYGYTF
D: .; J: TRBJ2-2; V: TRBV7-6; size: .; DNA: TGTGCCAGCAGCTTAATAGCGAACACCGGGGAGCTGTTTTTT; CDR3: CASSLIANTGELFF
D: .; J: TRBJ2-1; V: TRBV6-1; size: many; DNA: TGTGCCAGCAGTGAAGGGACGGACTACAATGAGCAGTTCTTC; CDR3: CASSEGTDYNEQFF
D: TRBD2; J: TRBJ2-1; V: TRBV20-1; size: .; DNA: TGCAGTGCGGGGACTAGCGGGGGTTTCTACAATGAGCAGTTCTTC; CDR3: CSAGTSGGFYNEQFF
D: .; J: TRBJ2-1; V: TRBV4-1; size: many; DNA: TGCGCCAGCAGCCAAGAGCGTCGGACACTATACAATGAGCAGTTCTTC; CDR3: CASSQERRTLYNEQFF
D: .; J: TRBJ1-4; V: TRBV27; size: few; DNA: TGTGCCAGCAGTTCCTTACAGGGCTTTAATGAAAAACTGTTTTTT; CDR3: CASSSLQGFNEKLFF
D: .; J: TRBJ2-5; V: TRBV7-8; size: many; DNA: TGTGCCAGCAGCTATTGGGGGCAGCGGGAAGAGACCCAGTACTTC; CDR3: CASSYWGQREETQYF
D: .; J: TRBJ1-2; V: TRBV29-1; size: .; DNA: TGCAGCGTTCAGGCCCCACGGGGCTACACCTTC; CDR3: CSVQAPRGYTF
D: .; J: TRBJ2-7; V: TRBV7-9; size: many; DNA: TGTGCCAGCAGCAACCGGGGGGAGCAGTACTTC; CDR3: CASSNRGEQYF
D: .; J: TRBJ1-1; V: TRBV12-3/TRBV12-4; size: few; DNA: TGTGCCAGCAGCCCTAAGGGAGGGGCGGCTTTCTTT; CDR3: CASSPKGGAAFF
D: .; J: TRBJ2-2; V: TRBV6-2/TRBV6-3; size: .; DNA: TGTGCCAGCAGGGCAGGGCCCACCGGGGAGCTGTTTTTT; CDR3: CASRAGPTGELFF
D: .; J: TRBJ2-5; V: TRBV29-1; size: .; DNA: TGCAGCGTTGAGGTGGCGGGGCAGCAAGAGACCCAGTACTTC; CDR3: CSVEVAGQQETQYF
D: .; J: TRBJ2-1; V: TRBV5-3; size: .; DNA: TGTGCCAGCAGCTTGGAACCTATGGACAGCTCCTACAATGATCAGTTCTTC; CDR3: CASSLEPMDSSYNDQFF
D: TRBD2; J: TRBJ2-1; V: TRBV6-1; size: many; DNA: TGTGCCAGCAGTGCCGGACTAGCACGGTCCTACAATGAGCAGTTCTTC; CDR3: CASSAGLARSYNEQFF
D: .; J: TRBJ2-4; V: TRBV6-1; size: many; DNA: TGTGCCAGCAGTAAAGGGACCGAAGTAGCCAAAAACATTCAGTACTTC; CDR3: CASSKGTEVAKNIQYF
D: TRBD2; J: TRBJ2-1; V: TRBV7-6; size: many; DNA: TGTGCCAGCAGCTTAGCGGGGACTAGCGCATACAATGAGCAGTTCTTC; CDR3: CASSLAGTSAYNEQFF
D: TRBD2; J: TRBJ2-7; V: TRBV3-1; size: .; DNA: TGTGCCAGCAGCCAAGAAGCGGGGGCCGAGCAGTACTTC; CDR3: CASSQEAGAEQYF
D: TRBD1; J: TRBJ1-1; V: TRBV7-9; size: few; DNA: TGTGCCAGCAGTTACGAAGGGGGCTGGAACACTGAAGCTTTCTTT; CDR3: CASSYEGGWNTEAFF
D: .; J: TRBJ1-1; V: TRBV19; size: few; DNA: TGTGCTACAGGAATAATCCCCAGCACTGAAGCTTTCTTT; CDR3: CATGIIPSTEAFF
D: TRBD1; J: TRBJ1-2; V: TRBV7-9; size: .; DNA: TGTGCCAGCAGCCTAGGTAGACAGGGGGACGGTGGCTACACCTTC; CDR3: CASSLGRQGDGGYTF
D: .; J: TRBJ2-1; V: TRBV7-8; size: .; DNA: TGTGCCAGCAGCTTCCGGGACCCGAGCTCCTACAATGAGCAGTTCTTC; CDR3: CASSFRDPSSYNEQFF
D: .; J: TRBJ2-1; V: TRBV15; size: few; DNA: TGTGCCACCGGGAAGATATCTTCCTACAATGAGCAGTTCTTC; CDR3: CATGKISSYNEQFF
D: .; J: TRBJ2-1; V: TRBV18; size: .; DNA: TGTGCCAGCTCACCACCCGGAGCGAGGGACTACAATGAGCAGTTCTTC; CDR3: CASSPPGARDYNEQFF
D: .; J: TRBJ1-1; V: TRBV7-6; size: many; DNA: TGTGCCAGCAGCTCGGATGAAAAGGACACTGAAGCTTTCTTT; CDR3: CASSSDEKDTEAFF
D: .; J: TRBJ1-5; V: TRBV2; size: once; DNA: TGTGCCAGCAAGGAGGCGGGTAGCAATCAGCCCCAGCATTTT; CDR3: CASKEAGSNQPQHF
D: .; J: TRBJ2-3; V: TRBV6-5; size: many; DNA: TGTGCCAGCAGTGGGGGACTTCCTGGAGGTGCAGATACGCAGTATTTT; CDR3: CASSGGLPGGADTQYF
D: .; J: TRBJ1-2; V: TRBV29-1; size: many; DNA: TGCAGCGTTTGGAGTGGCGGGATGTATGGCTACACCTTC; CDR3: CSVWSGGMYGYTF
D: .; J: TRBJ1-5; V: TRBV19; size: many; DNA: TGTGCCAGTAGTATAGGGGCTCAGCCCCAGCATTTT; CDR3: CASSIGAQPQHF
D: TRBD2; J: TRBJ2-1; V: TRBV20-1; size: .; DNA: TGCAGCCCGGGGGGTTTGGATGCTAATGAGCAGTTCTTC; CDR3: CSPGGLDANEQFF
D: .; J: TRBJ2-2; V: TRBV28; size: many; DNA: TGTGCCAGCAGTTTAGGCCAGGAGAACACCGGGGAGCTGTTTTTT; CDR3: CASSLGQENTGELFF
D: .; J: TRBJ1-1; V: TRBV6-2/TRBV6-3; size: .; DNA: TGTGCCAGCAGACCAAGACAGGCCTTTACTGAAGCTTTCTTT; CDR3: CASRPRQAFTEAFF
D: TRBD2; J: TRBJ2-3; V: TRBV2; size: .; DNA: TGTGCCAGCGTAGGCGGTCTGGGACTAGCGGGGTCAGATACGCAGTATTTT; CDR3: CASVGGLGLAGSDTQYF
D: .; J: TRBJ2-1; V: TRBV7-9; size: few; DNA: TGTGCCAGCAAGGGGAACCCGAGGGACAATGAGCAGTTCTTC; CDR3: CASKGNPRDNEQFF
D: .; J: TRBJ2-1; V: TRBV7-9; size: many; DNA: TGTGCCAGCAGCTGGTTGTGGAAAAATGAGCAGTTCTTC; CDR3: CASSWLWKNEQFF
D: TRBD1; J: TRBJ1-2; V: TRBV7-9; size: .; DNA: TGTGCCAGCAGCTTACCCAGGGGGCTGGGCCCTCGTGGCTACACCTTC; CDR3: CASSLPRGLGPRGYTF
D: .; J: TRBJ1-5; V: TRBV7-2; size: many; DNA: TGTGCCAGCAGCTTCCGGCTCGGGAGCAATCAGCCCCAGCATTTT; CDR3: CASSFRLGSNQPQHF
D: TRBD1; J: TRBJ2-7; V: TRBV27; size: few; DNA: TGTGCCAGCAGTTTTCAGGGACAGACCTACGAGCAGTACTTC; CDR3: CASSFQGQTYEQYF
D: .; J: TRBJ1-1; V: TRBV10-3; size: many; DNA: TGTGCCATCAGTGAGCCCGAGGGCCCGAACACTGAAGCTTTCTTT; CDR3: CAISEPEGPNTEAFF
D: .; J: TRBJ2-3; V: TRBV7-6; size: many; DNA: TGTGCCAGCAGCCATATTAGCACAGATACGCAGTATTTT; CDR3: CASSHISTDTQYF
D: .; J: TRBJ1-1; V: TRBV7-2; size: many; DNA: TGTGCCAGCAGCTTAGGGCCGGGACCCCTCACTGAAGCTTTCTTT; CDR3: CASSLGPGPLTEAFF